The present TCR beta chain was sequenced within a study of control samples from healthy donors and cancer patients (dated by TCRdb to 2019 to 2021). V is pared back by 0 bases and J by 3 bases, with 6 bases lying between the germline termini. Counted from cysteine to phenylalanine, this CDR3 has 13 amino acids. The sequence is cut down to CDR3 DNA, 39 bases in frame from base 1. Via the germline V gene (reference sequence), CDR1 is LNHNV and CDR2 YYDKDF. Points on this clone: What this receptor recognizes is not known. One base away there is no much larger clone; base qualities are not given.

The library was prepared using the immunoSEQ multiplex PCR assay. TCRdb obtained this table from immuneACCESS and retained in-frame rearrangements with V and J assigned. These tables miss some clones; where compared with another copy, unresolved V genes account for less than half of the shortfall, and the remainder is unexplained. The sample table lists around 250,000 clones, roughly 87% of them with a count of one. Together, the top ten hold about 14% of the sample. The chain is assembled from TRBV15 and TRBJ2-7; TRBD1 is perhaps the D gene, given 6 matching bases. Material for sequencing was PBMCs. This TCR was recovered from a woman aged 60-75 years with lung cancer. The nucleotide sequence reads TGTGCCACCAGCAGAGAAGGGGGCTACGAGCAGTACTTC. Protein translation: CATSREGGYEQYF.